This is a list of T cell receptor beta chains from one sample in a study of blood T cell repertoires in COVID-19. The repertoire was sequenced with immunoSEQ multiplex PCR; TCRdb's copy has only in-frame clones and lacks some. Here the sample spans roughly 250,000 clones, around nine tenths being singletons. The material sequenced was PBMCs or T cells enriched from blood (not recorded which). The source of these receptors is a woman aged 18-35 years who had recovered from COVID-19. CDR3s include the opening cysteine and the closing phenylalanine or tryptophan. Each record gives: J gene, D gene, V gene, clone size, CDR3 DNA, CDR3 protein. A D gene is named only where the DNA matches it firmly. Clone size is stated in some rows and not others, as once, few, many or a class when expanded.

TRBJ2-1	NA	TRBV21-1	NA	TGTGCCAGCAGCAAGGATGGCCGAGCTGGGCGAGACGACAATGAGCAGTTCTTC	CASSKDGRAGRDDNEQFF
TRBJ1-5	TRBD1	TRBV28	NA	TGTGCCAGCAGCCCCGGGACAGCCTTTTCCCAGCCCCAGCATTTT	CASSPGTAFSQPQHF
TRBJ2-2	NA	TRBV4-1	NA	TGCGCCAGCAGCCACCAGCGACGGGGCGGGGAGCTGTTTTTT	CASSHQRRGGELFF
TRBJ1-2	TRBD1	TRBV12-3/TRBV12-4	NA	TGTGCCAGCAGACCTACAGGGGGCTATGGCTACACCTTC	CASRPTGGYGYTF
TRBJ1-3	NA	TRBV3-1/TRBV3-2	NA	TGTGCCAGCAGCCCCCCGGGAACTGAAGACACCATATATTTT	CASSPPGTEDTIYF
TRBJ2-2	NA	TRBV29-1	NA	TGCAGCGTAGGGACACGCCGAGACGGGGAGCTGTTTTTT	CSVGTRRDGELFF
TRBJ2-2	NA	TRBV24-1	NA	TGTGCCACCAGTGATTTGGGCGGGCCCAACACCGGGGAGCTGTTTTTT	CATSDLGGPNTGELFF
TRBJ2-4	NA	TRBV27	NA	TGTGCCAGCAGTTTACAGGCCTTGGGCATTCAGTACTTC	CASSLQALGIQYF
TRBJ2-6	NA	TRBV6-2/TRBV6-3	NA	TGTGCCAGCAGTTGGGGGGACTCTGGGGCCAACGTCCTGACTTTC	CASSWGDSGANVLTF
TRBJ2-7	NA	TRBV6-5	NA	TGTGCCAGCGGTCCCTCGCAGGGGCTTTGGGAGCAGTACTTC	CASGPSQGLWEQYF
TRBJ1-4	NA	TRBV2	NA	TGTGCCAGCTACAGGGCCGCAACTAATGAAAAACTGTTTTTT	CASYRAATNEKLFF
TRBJ2-7	TRBD2	TRBV7-2	NA	TGTGCCAGCAGCCCCATCGAGCGGGGGTCCTACGAGCAGTACTTC	CASSPIERGSYEQYF
TRBJ2-7	TRBD1	TRBV28	NA	TGTGCCAGCAGTTTCGGACAGGGCGGCTACGAGCAGTACTTC	CASSFGQGGYEQYF
TRBJ1-6	NA	TRBV18	NA	TGTGCCAGCTCACCGGCAGGGAATTCACCCCTCCACTTT	CASSPAGNSPLHF
TRBJ1-1	TRBD1	TRBV28	NA	TGTGCCAGCAGTTTGGGGCTCCGGGACAGGGGGCGGGGTGAAGCTTTCTTT	CASSLGLRDRGRGEAFF
TRBJ2-2	NA	TRBV6-5	NA	TGTGCCAGCAGTTACTCAGGAGAAACGAACACCGGGGAGCTGTTTTTT	CASSYSGETNTGELFF
TRBJ2-7	NA	TRBV6-2/TRBV6-3	NA	TGTGCCAGCAGTTATCAGACCTACGAGCAGTACTTC	CASSYQTYEQYF
TRBJ1-2	NA	TRBV7-2	NA	TGTGCCAGCAGCTTAACGGTCAGGGGCGTGGGCTACACCTTC	CASSLTVRGVGYTF
TRBJ1-5	NA	TRBV20-1	NA	TGCAGTGCTAGTGGATCCCGGGATGGGCCCCAGCATTTT	CSASGSRDGPQHF
TRBJ1-1	TRBD1	TRBV6-5	NA	TGTGCCAGCAGCGTGGGACAGGGGAACACTGAAGCTTTCTTT	CASSVGQGNTEAFF
TRBJ2-7	TRBD2	TRBV27	NA	TGTGCCAGCAGCTTAGGACTAGCGGGAGGGCCTCCCTACGAGCAGTACTTC	CASSLGLAGGPPYEQYF
TRBJ1-2	TRBD1	TRBV6-1	NA	TGTGCCAGCAGTGACACAGGGGAAGGTGGCTACACCTTC	CASSDTGEGGYTF
TRBJ1-5	NA	TRBV5-1	NA	TGCGCCAGCAGTGTGTCAAGCGGTCAGCCCCAGCATTTT	CASSVSSGQPQHF
TRBJ1-5	NA	TRBV7-9	NA	TGTGCCAGCAGCTTAGGTTCAGGGGCCGAGGGGCCCCAGCATTTT	CASSLGSGAEGPQHF
TRBJ2-5	NA	TRBV11-3	NA	TGTGCCAGCAGCCTCCGACAGTCCCAAGAGACCCAGTACTTC	CASSLRQSQETQYF
TRBJ1-5	TRBD1	TRBV18	once	TGTGCCAGCTCACCACTGGACAGGGGGCTCAATCAGCCCCAGCATTTT	CASSPLDRGLNQPQHF
TRBJ1-2	TRBD1	TRBV7-7	NA	TGTGCTAGCAGCCCCCCCGGACAGGGGAGGGATGGCTACACCTTC	CASSPPGQGRDGYTF
TRBJ1-5	TRBD1	TRBV6-2/TRBV6-3	NA	TGTGCCAGCAGCGACCATACAGGGGGCGGGGGATGGCAGCCCCAGCATTTT	CASSDHTGGGGWQPQHF
TRBJ2-7	NA	TRBV7-3	NA	TGTGCCAGCAGCTTAGCACTAGCCTACGAGCAGTACTTC	CASSLALAYEQYF
TRBJ1-2	TRBD1	TRBV7-8	NA	TGTGCCAGCAGCTACCTGACAGGGGGGTATGGCTACACCTTC	CASSYLTGGYGYTF
TRBJ2-1	NA	TRBV5-1	NA	TGCGCCAGCAGCTTGGAGACTATGAATGAGCAGTTCTTC	CASSLETMNEQFF
TRBJ1-1	NA	TRBV4-1	NA	TGCGCCAGCAGCCTCTCACAGGGAGCCCCTGAAGCTTTCTTT	CASSLSQGAPEAFF
TRBJ2-3	NA	TRBV19	NA	TGTGCCAGTAGCGTGGGGGGATGGGGAACAGATACGCAGTATTTT	CASSVGGWGTDTQYF
TRBJ1-2	NA	TRBV6-1	once	TGTGCCAGCAGTGAAATCCAGGGGCCGGGAGGCTACACCTTC	CASSEIQGPGGYTF
TRBJ1-2	NA	TRBV2	NA	TGTGCCAGCAGTGCCGGAGCTAACTATGGCTACACCTTC	CASSAGANYGYTF
TRBJ2-5	TRBD1	TRBV9	NA	TGTGCCAGCAGCGGTGGATACAGGGGAGTAAAAGAGACCCAGTACTTC	CASSGGYRGVKETQYF
TRBJ1-2	TRBD1	TRBV6-5	NA	TGTGCCAGTACACAGGGGGACCTTAACTATGGCTACACCTTC	CASTQGDLNYGYTF
TRBJ2-1	NA	TRBV7-2	NA	TGTGCCAGCAGCTTAGCCCATTTTTCCAATGAGCAGTTCTTC	CASSLAHFSNEQFF
TRBJ2-5	NA	TRBV15	NA	TGTGCCACCAGCAAGTCCGGGATGACCCAGTACTTC	CATSKSGMTQYF
TRBJ1-6	NA	TRBV4-3	NA	TGCGCCAGCAGCCAAGTTTTGGCGACAGGCCTCTCACCCCTCCACTTT	CASSQVLATGLSPLHF
TRBJ1-4	NA	TRBV11-3	NA	TGTGCCAGCAGCCTAGATTCAGGGATTCTGTTTTTT	CASSLDSGILFF
TRBJ2-1	NA	TRBV27	NA	TGTGCCAGCGGTGCGGGACCTAGCTCCTACAATGAGCAGTTCTTC	CASGAGPSSYNEQFF
TRBJ2-2	TRBD1	TRBV5-1	NA	TGCGCCAGCAGCTTGGAGGGACAGGGAGTCGGGGAGCTGTTTTTT	CASSLEGQGVGELFF
TRBJ1-4	TRBD1	TRBV6-5	NA	TGTGCCAGCACCCTAGAGACAGGGGGTAATGAAAAACTGTTTTTT	CASTLETGGNEKLFF